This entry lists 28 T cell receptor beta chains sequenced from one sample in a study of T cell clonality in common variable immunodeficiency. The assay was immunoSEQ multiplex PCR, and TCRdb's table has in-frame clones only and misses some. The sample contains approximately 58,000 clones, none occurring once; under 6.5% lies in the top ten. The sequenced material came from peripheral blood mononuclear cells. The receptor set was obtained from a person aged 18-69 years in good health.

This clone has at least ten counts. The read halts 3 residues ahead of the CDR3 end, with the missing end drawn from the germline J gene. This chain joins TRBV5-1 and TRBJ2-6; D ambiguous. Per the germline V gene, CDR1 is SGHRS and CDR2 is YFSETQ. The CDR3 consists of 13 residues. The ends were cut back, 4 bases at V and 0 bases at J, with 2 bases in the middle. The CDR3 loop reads CASSLSGANVLTF. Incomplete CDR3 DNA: TGCGCCAGCAGCCTCTCTGGGGCCAACGTC.

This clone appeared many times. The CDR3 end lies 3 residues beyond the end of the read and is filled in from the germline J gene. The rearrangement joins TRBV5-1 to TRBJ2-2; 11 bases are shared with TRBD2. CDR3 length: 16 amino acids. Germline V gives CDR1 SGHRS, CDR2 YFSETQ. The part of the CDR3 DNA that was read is TGCGCCAGCAGCCCAGTAGCGGGAGGGCCCCCTGTAGAG. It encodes CASSPVAGGPPVE. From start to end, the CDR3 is CASSPVAGGPPVELFF.

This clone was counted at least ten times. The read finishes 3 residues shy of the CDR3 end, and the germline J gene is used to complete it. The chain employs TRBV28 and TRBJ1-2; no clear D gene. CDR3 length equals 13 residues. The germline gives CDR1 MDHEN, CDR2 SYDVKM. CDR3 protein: CASSFSRREGYTF. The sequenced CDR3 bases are TGTGCCAGCAGTTTCAGCAGGCGGGAGGGC.

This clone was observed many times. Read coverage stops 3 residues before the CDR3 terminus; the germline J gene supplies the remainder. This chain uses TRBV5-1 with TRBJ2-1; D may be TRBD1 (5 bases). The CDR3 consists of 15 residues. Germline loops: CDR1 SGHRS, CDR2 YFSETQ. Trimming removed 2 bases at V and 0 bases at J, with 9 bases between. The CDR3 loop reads CASSLRTTSYNEQFF. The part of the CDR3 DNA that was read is TGCGCCAGCAGCTTACGGACAACCTCCTACAATGAG.

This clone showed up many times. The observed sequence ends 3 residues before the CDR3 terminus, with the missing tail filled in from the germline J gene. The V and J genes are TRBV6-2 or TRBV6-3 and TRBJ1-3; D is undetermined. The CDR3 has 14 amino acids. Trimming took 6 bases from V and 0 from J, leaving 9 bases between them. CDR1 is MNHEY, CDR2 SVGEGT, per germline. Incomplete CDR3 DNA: TGTGCCAGCAGCTCGGTCTTCTCTGGAAACACC. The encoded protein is CASSSVFSGNT. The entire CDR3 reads CASSSVFSGNTIYF.

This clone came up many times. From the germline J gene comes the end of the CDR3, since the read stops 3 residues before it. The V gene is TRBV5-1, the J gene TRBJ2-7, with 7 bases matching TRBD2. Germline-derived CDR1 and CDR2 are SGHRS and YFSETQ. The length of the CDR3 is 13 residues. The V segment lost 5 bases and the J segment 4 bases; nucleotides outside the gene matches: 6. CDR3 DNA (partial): TGCGCCAGCAGTCCTAGCGGTACATACGAG. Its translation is CASSPSGTYE. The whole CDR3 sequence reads CASSPSGTYEQYF.

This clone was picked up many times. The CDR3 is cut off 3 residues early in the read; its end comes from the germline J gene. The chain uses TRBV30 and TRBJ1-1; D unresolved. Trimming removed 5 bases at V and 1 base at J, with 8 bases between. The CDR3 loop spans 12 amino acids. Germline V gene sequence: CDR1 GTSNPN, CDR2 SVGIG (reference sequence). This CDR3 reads CAWGQSNTEAFF. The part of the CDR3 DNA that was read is TGTGCCTGGGGCCAGTCGAACACTGAA.

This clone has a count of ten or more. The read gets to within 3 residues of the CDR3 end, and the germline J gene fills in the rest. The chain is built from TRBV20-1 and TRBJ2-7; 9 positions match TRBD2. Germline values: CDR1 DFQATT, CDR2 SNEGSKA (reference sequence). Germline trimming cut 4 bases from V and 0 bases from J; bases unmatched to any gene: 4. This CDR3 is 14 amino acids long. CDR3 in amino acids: CSAKTSGYSYEQYF. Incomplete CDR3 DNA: TGCAGTGCTAAGACTAGCGGATACTCCTACGAG.

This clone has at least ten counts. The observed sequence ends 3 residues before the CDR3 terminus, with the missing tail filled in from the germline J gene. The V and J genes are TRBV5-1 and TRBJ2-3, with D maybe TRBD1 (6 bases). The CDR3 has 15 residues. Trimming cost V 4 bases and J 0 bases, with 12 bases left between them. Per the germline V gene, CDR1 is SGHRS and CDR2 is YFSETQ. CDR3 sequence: CASSAGQTSTDTQYF. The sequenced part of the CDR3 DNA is TGCGCCAGCAGCGCAGGACAGACTAGCACAGATACG.

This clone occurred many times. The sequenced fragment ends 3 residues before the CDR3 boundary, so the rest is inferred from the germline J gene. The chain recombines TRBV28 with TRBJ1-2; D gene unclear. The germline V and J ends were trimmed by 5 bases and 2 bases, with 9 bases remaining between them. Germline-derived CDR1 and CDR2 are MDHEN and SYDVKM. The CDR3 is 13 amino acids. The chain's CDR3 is CASSPRLNYGYTF. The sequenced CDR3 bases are TGTGCCAGCAGTCCCAGGCTAAACTATGGC.

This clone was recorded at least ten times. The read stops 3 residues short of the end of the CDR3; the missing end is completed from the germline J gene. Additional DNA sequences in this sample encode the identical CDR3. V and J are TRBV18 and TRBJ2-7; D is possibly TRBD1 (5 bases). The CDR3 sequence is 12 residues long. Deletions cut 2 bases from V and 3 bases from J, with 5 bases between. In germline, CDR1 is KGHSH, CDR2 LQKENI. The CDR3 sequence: CASSPRGYEQYF. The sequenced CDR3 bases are TGTGCCAGCTCACCAAGGGGCTACGAG.

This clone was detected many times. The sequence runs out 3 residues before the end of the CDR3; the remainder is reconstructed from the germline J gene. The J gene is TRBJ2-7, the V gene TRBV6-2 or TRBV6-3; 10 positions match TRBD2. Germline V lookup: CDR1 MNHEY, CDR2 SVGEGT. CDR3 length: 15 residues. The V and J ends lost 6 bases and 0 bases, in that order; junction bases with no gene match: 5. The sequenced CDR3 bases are TGTGCCAGCAGGGGTCCTAGCGGGAGCTCCTACGAG. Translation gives CASRGPSGSSYE. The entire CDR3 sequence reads CASRGPSGSSYEQYF.

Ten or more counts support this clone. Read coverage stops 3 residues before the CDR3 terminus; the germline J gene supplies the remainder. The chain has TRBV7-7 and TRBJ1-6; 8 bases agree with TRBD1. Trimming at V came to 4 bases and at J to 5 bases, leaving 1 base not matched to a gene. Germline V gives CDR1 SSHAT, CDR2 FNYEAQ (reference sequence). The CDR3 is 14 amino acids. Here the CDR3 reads CASSSGQDNSPLHF. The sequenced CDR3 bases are TGTGCCAGCAGCTCGGGACAGGATAATTCACCC. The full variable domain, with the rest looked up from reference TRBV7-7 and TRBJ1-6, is GAGVSQSPRYKVTKRGQDVTLRCDPISSHATLYWYQQALGQGPEFLTYFNYEAQPDKSGLPSDRFSAERPEGSISTLTIQRTEQRDSAMYRCASSSGQDNSPLHFGNGTRLTVT.

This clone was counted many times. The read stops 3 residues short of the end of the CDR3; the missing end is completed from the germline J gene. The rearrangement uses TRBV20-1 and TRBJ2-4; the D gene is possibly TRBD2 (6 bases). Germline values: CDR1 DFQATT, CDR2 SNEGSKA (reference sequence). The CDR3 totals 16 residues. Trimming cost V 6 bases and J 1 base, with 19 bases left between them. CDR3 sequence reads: CSAPQWGELAKNIQYF. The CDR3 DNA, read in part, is TGCAGTGCCCCCCAGTGGGGGGAGTTGGCCAAAAACATT.

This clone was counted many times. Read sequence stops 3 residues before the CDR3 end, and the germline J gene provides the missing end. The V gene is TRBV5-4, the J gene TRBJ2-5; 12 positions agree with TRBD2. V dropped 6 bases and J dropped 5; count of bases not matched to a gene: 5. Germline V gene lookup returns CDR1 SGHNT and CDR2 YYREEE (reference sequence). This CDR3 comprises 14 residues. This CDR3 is CASTQTSGSETQYF. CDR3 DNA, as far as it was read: TGTGCCAGCACCCAGACTAGCGGGAGTGAGACC.

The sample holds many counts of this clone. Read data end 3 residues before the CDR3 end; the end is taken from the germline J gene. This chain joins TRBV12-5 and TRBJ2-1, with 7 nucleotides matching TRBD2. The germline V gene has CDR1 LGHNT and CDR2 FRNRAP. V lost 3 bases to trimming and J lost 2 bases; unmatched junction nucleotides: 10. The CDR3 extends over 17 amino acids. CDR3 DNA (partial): TGTGCTAGTGGTTTTTCAGCGCGCGGGAGCGCCTACAATGAG. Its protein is CASGFSARGSAYNE. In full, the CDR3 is CASGFSARGSAYNEQFF. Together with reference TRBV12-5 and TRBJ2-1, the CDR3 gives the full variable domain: DARVTQTPRHKVTEMGQEVTMRCQPILGHNTVFWYRQTMMQGLELLAYFRNRAPLDDSGMPKDRFSAEMPDATLATLKIQPSEPRDSAVYFCASGFSARGSAYNEQFFGPGTRLTVL.

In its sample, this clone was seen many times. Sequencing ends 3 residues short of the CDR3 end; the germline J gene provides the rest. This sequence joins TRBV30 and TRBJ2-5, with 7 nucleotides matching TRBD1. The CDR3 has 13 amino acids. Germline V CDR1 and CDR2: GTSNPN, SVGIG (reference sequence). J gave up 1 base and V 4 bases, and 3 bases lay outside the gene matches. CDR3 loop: CAWKRQGQETQYF. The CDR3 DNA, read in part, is TGTGCCTGGAAGCGACAGGGCCAAGAGACC.

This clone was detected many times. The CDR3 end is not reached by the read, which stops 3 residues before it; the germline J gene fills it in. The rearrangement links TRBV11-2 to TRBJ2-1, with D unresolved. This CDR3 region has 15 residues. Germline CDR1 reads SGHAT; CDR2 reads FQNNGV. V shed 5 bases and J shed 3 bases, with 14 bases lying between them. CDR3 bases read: TGTGCCAGCAGCCCTCGACTGCTACACTACAATGAG. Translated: CASSPRLLHYNE. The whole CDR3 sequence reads CASSPRLLHYNEQFF.

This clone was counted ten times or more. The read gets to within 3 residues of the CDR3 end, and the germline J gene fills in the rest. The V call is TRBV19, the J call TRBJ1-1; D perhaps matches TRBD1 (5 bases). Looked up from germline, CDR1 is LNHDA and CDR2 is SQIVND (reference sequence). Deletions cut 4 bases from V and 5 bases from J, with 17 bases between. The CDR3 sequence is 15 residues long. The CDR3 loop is CASSKQDLLGTEAFF. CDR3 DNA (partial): TGTGCCAGTAGTAAACAGGACCTATTGGGAACTGAA.

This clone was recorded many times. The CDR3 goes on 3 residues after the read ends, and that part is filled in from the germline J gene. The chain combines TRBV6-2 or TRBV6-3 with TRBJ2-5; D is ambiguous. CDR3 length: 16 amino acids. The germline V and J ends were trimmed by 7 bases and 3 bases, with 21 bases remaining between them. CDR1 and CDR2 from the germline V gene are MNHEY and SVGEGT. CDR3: CASKLPAGFTEETQYF. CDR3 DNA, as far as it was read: TGTGCCAGCAAACTTCCAGCAGGCTTCACAGAAGAGACC.

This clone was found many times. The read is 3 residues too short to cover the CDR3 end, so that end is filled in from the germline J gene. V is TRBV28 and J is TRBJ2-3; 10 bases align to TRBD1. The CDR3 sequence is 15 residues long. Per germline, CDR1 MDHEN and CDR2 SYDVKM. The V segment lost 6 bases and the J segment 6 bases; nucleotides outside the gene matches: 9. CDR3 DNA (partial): TGTGCCAGCAGAACGGGACAGGGGCTGATGGATACG. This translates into CASRTGQGLMDT. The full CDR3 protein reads CASRTGQGLMDTQYF.

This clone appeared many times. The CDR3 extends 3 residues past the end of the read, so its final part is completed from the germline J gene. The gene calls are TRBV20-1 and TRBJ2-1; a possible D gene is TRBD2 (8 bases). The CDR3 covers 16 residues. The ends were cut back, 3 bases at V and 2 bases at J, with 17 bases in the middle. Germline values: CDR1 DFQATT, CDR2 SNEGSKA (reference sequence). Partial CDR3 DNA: TGCAGTGCTAGTCCCGGGAGGGGGCTTACCTACAATGAG. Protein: CSASPGRGLTYNE. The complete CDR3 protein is CSASPGRGLTYNEQFF.

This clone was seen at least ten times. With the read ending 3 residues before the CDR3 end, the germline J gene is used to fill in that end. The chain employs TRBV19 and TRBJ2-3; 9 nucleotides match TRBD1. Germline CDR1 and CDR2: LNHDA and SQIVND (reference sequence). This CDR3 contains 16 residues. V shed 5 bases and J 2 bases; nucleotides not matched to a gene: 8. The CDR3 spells CASSGGTGPITDTQYF. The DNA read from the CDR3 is TGTGCCAGTAGTGGGGGGACAGGGCCCATCACAGATACG.

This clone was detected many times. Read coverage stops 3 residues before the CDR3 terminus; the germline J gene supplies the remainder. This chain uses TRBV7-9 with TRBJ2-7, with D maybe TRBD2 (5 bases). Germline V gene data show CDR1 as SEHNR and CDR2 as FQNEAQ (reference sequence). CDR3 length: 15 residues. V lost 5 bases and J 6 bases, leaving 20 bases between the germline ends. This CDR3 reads CASSPRGIHRGEQYF. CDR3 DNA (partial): TGTGCCAGCAGCCCGCGAGGGATCCACCGGGGCGAG.

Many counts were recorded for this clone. This CDR3 reads CAISQTGGEGETQYF. CDR3 DNA (partial): TGTGCCATCAGCCAGACAGGGGGCGAAGGAGAGACC. The gene calls are TRBV10-3 and TRBJ2-5; 10 bases fit TRBD1. The read is 3 residues too short to cover the CDR3 end, so that end is filled in from the germline J gene. After removal of 6 bases from V and 4 bases from J, the junction contained 8 bases not matched to a gene. From germline, CDR1 is ENHRY and CDR2 SYGVKD. The CDR3 covers 15 residues.

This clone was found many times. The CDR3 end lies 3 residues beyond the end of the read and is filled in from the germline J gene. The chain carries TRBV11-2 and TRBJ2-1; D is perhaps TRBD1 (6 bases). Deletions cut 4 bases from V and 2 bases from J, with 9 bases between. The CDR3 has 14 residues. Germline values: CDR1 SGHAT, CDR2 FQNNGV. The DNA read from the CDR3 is TGTGCCAGCAGCTCCCGGGACACCTACAATGAG. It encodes CASSSRDTYNE. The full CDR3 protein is CASSSRDTYNEQFF.

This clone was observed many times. CDR3 DNA, as far as it was read: TGTGCCAGCAGCTCTACAGGGGTTCAGCCC. Translating gives CASSSTGVQP. The entire CDR3 protein is CASSSTGVQPQHF. J is TRBJ1-5 and V is TRBV5-5; 7 bases align to TRBD1. The observed sequence ends 3 residues before the CDR3 terminus, with the missing tail filled in from the germline J gene. CDR1 is SGHKS and CDR2 is YYEKEE in the germline V gene (reference sequence). The CDR3 is made up of 13 amino acids. V was clipped by 3 bases and J by 6 bases; unmatched bases: 3.

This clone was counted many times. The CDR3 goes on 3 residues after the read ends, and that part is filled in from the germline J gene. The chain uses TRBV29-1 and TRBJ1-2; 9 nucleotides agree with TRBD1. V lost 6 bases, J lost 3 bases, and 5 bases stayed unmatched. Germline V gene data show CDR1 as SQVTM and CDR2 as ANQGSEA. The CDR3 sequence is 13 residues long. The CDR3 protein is CSVATGGDYGYTF. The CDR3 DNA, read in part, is TGCAGCGTCGCTACAGGGGGCGACTATGGC. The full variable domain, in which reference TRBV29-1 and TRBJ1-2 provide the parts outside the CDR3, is SAVISQKPSRDICQRGTSLTIQCQVDSQVTMMFWYRQQPGQSLTLIATANQGSEATYESGFVIDKFPISRPNLTFSTLTVSNMSPEDSSIYLCSVATGGDYGYTFGSGTRLTVV.